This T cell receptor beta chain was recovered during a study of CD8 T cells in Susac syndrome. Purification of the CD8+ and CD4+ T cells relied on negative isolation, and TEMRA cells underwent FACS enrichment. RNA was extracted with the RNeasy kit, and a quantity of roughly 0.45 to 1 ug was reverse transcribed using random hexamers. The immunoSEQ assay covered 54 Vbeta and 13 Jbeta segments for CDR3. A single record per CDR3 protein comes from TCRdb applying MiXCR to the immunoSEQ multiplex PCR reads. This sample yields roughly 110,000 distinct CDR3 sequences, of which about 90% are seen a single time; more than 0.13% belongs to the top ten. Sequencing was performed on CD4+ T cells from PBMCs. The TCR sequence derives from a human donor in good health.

DNA of the CDR3: TGCAGCGTCCCGGGGGGGCCCACAGATACGCAGTATTTT. This sequence encodes CSVPGGPTDTQYF. The chain carries TRBV29-1 and TRBJ2-3; TRBD2 matches 8 bases. The CDR3 spans 13 residues. The junction had 4 bases not matched to a gene; V was cut back by 6 bases and J by 2 bases. The germline CDR1 and CDR2 sequences are SQVTM and ANQGSEA.